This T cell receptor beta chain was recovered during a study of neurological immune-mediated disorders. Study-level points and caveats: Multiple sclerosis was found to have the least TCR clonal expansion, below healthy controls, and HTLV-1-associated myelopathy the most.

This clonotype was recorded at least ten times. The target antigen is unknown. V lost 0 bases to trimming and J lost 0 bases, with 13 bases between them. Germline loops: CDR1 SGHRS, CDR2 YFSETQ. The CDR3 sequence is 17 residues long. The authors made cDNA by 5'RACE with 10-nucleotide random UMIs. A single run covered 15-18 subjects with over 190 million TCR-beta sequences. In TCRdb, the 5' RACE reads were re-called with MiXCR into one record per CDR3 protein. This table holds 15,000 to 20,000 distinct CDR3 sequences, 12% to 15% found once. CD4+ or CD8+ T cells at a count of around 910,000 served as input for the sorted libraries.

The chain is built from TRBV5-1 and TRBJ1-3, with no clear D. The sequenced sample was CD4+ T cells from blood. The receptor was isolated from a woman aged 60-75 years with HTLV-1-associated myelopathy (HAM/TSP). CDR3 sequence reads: CASSLGSGRSSGNTIYF. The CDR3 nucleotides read TGCGCCAGCAGCTTGGGGTCGGGCAGAAGCTCTGGAAACACCATATATTTT.